This is a list of T cell receptor beta chains from one sample in a study of cytomegalovirus exposure and HLA in healthy donors. Data came from immunoSEQ multiplex PCR; TCRdb stores just in-frame clones and leaves some out. In the table there are about 87,000 clones, around 70% of which are singletons. Sample: PBMCs. All receptors derive from a man aged 25 to 40 in good health and CMV-seropositive. Both conserved end residues are part of each CDR3. Fields, in order: J gene, clone size, V gene, D gene, CDR3 DNA, CDR3 protein. A D gene is named only where the DNA matches it firmly. Size is stated for part of the rows, as once, few or many counts, or as a class when the clone is expanded.

J gene: TRBJ2-1; clone size: NA; V gene: TRBV5-4; D gene: TRBD2; CDR3 DNA: TGTGCCAGCAGTCGACTTAGAGCGGGGGGATACAATGAGCAGTTCTTC; CDR3 protein: CASSRLRAGGYNEQFF
J gene: TRBJ2-5; clone size: NA; V gene: TRBV5-1; D gene: TRBD2; CDR3 DNA: TGCGCCAGCAGCTCCGTAGCGGGGAGGCAGGAGACCCAGTACTTC; CDR3 protein: CASSSVAGRQETQYF
J gene: TRBJ2-7; clone size: NA; V gene: TRBV19; D gene: NA; CDR3 DNA: TGTGCCAGTAGTATAGGGGGAGCCTACGAGCAGTACTTC; CDR3 protein: CASSIGGAYEQYF
J gene: TRBJ2-1; clone size: NA; V gene: TRBV5-1; D gene: NA; CDR3 DNA: TGCGCCAGCTCCATGGGGCGGGGGCTCGATGAGGAGCAGTTCTTC; CDR3 protein: CASSMGRGLDEEQFF
J gene: TRBJ2-7; clone size: NA; V gene: TRBV15; D gene: TRBD1; CDR3 DNA: TGTGCCACCAGCCTGGGTCAGGGGGCCTACGAGCAGTACTTC; CDR3 protein: CATSLGQGAYEQYF
J gene: TRBJ1-2; clone size: NA; V gene: TRBV6-5; D gene: NA; CDR3 DNA: TGTGCCAGCAGCCCGGACAGCTACTATGGCTACACCTTC; CDR3 protein: CASSPDSYYGYTF
J gene: TRBJ2-5; clone size: NA; V gene: TRBV7-3; D gene: NA; CDR3 DNA: TGTGCCAGCAGCTTAGTCGGAGATCGGGAGACCCAGTACTTC; CDR3 protein: CASSLVGDRETQYF
J gene: TRBJ1-1; clone size: few; V gene: TRBV4-2; D gene: NA; CDR3 DNA: TGTGCCAGCACCACCAGGGTTTCGAACACTGAAGCTTTCTTT; CDR3 protein: CASTTRVSNTEAFF
J gene: TRBJ2-7; clone size: NA; V gene: TRBV4-3; D gene: TRBD2; CDR3 DNA: TGCGCCAGCAGCCCCGGACTAGCGGGAGACGAGCAGTACTTC; CDR3 protein: CASSPGLAGDEQYF
J gene: TRBJ1-5; clone size: NA; V gene: TRBV30; D gene: NA; CDR3 DNA: TGTGCCTGCGGGGCGGGACGGGGGAATCAGCCCCAGCATTTT; CDR3 protein: CACGAGRGNQPQHF
J gene: TRBJ2-1; clone size: NA; V gene: TRBV5-4; D gene: TRBD2; CDR3 DNA: TGTGCCAGCAGCCCTTCTAGCGGGAGGCACACCTACAATGAGCAGTTCTTC; CDR3 protein: CASSPSSGRHTYNEQFF
J gene: TRBJ1-2; clone size: NA; V gene: TRBV6-1; D gene: TRBD1; CDR3 DNA: TGTGCCAGCAGTCGATACAGGGGGCAAGATGGCTACACCTTC; CDR3 protein: CASSRYRGQDGYTF
J gene: TRBJ2-1; clone size: NA; V gene: TRBV27; D gene: TRBD2; CDR3 DNA: TGTGCCAGCAGTTTCGAACCGGGACTAGCAACCTTCAATGAGCAGTTCTTC; CDR3 protein: CASSFEPGLATFNEQFF
J gene: TRBJ2-2; clone size: NA; V gene: TRBV19; D gene: NA; CDR3 DNA: TGTGCCAGTAGTGTCTCCCTCCCTTCGAACACCGGGGAGCTGTTTTTT; CDR3 protein: CASSVSLPSNTGELFF
J gene: TRBJ1-3; clone size: once; V gene: TRBV10-3; D gene: TRBD1; CDR3 DNA: TGTGCCATTGTCCCGGGACAGTCCTCTGGAAACACCATATATTTT; CDR3 protein: CAIVPGQSSGNTIYF
J gene: TRBJ2-1; clone size: NA; V gene: TRBV19; D gene: NA; CDR3 DNA: TGTGCCAGTAGTATAGATGACCTAGCGAGCTCCTACAATGAGCAGTTCTTC; CDR3 protein: CASSIDDLASSYNEQFF
J gene: TRBJ2-1; clone size: NA; V gene: TRBV6-1; D gene: NA; CDR3 DNA: TGTGCCAGCAGTGAAGCGGCGGGAAGGGGCAATGAGCAGTTCTTC; CDR3 protein: CASSEAAGRGNEQFF
J gene: TRBJ1-1; clone size: few; V gene: TRBV5-1; D gene: NA; CDR3 DNA: TGCGCCGTTCGGAGGAATAATGCTTTCTTT; CDR3 protein: CAVRRNNAFF
J gene: TRBJ1-1; clone size: NA; V gene: TRBV4-2; D gene: NA; CDR3 DNA: TGTGCCAGCAGCCCGACAGTAGAAAACACTGAAGCTTTCTTT; CDR3 protein: CASSPTVENTEAFF
J gene: TRBJ2-1; clone size: NA; V gene: TRBV30; D gene: TRBD2; CDR3 DNA: TGTGCCTGGAGAGTATTACCGGGACTAGCGCTCTTC; CDR3 protein: CAWRVLPGLALF
J gene: TRBJ1-1; clone size: NA; V gene: TRBV19; D gene: NA; CDR3 DNA: TGTGCCAGTAGTATCGATTACAGGGCCGGTGCGAACACTGAAGCTTTCTTT; CDR3 protein: CASSIDYRAGANTEAFF
J gene: TRBJ1-1; clone size: NA; V gene: TRBV4-1; D gene: NA; CDR3 DNA: TGCGCCAGCAGCCAACAACAGGGGAACACTGAAGCTTTCTTT; CDR3 protein: CASSQQQGNTEAFF
J gene: TRBJ1-1; clone size: NA; V gene: TRBV7-9; D gene: TRBD1; CDR3 DNA: TGTTCCAGCGGGACAGGGAACACTGAAGCTTTCTTT; CDR3 protein: CSSGTGNTEAFF
J gene: TRBJ1-3; clone size: NA; V gene: TRBV9; D gene: TRBD1; CDR3 DNA: TGTGCCAGCAGCGTAGAGGGCAGGGGGGCGGGAAACACCATATATTTT; CDR3 protein: CASSVEGRGAGNTIYF
J gene: TRBJ2-5; clone size: NA; V gene: TRBV5-4; D gene: NA; CDR3 DNA: TGTGCCAGCAGCTTGGGTCAACAAGAGACCCAGTACTTC; CDR3 protein: CASSLGQQETQYF
J gene: TRBJ2-5; clone size: NA; V gene: TRBV19; D gene: TRBD2; CDR3 DNA: TGTGCCAGTAGTGGGACGGGGAGGGTGGCCCAGTACTTC; CDR3 protein: CASSGTGRVAQYF
J gene: TRBJ2-1; clone size: NA; V gene: TRBV9; D gene: NA; CDR3 DNA: TGTGCCAGCAGCGCGGGACTCCCCAATGAGCAGTTCTTC; CDR3 protein: CASSAGLPNEQFF
J gene: TRBJ2-7; clone size: NA; V gene: TRBV2; D gene: TRBD2; CDR3 DNA: TGTGCCAGCAGTGATATCGACCAGCGGGAGCCTAGTTTCAGCTCCTACGAGCAGTACTTC; CDR3 protein: CASSDIDQREPSFSSYEQYF
J gene: TRBJ1-2; clone size: few; V gene: TRBV10-3; D gene: NA; CDR3 DNA: TGTGCCATCATGTACATCGTATTTGCCCCTAACTATGGCTACACCTTC; CDR3 protein: CAIMYIVFAPNYGYTF
J gene: TRBJ2-1; clone size: NA; V gene: TRBV29-1; D gene: NA; CDR3 DNA: TGCAGCGCCCCCGAGGGCTCCTCCTACAATGAGCAGTTCTTC; CDR3 protein: CSAPEGSSYNEQFF